This entry is about one T cell receptor beta chain. Its antigen is as yet unknown. The sequenced template was cDNA made from the entire isolated RNA. Each sample of naive, central memory or regulatory T cells had, on average, around 3.5 million reads. Assay: immunoSEQ multiplex PCR; the TCRdb copy retains only in-frame clones and omits some. The sample includes around 400,000 clones, roughly 13% of them seen just once. This specimen belongs to a study of beta chain features in type 1 diabetes. Study background: The examined sorted cells totaled approximately 100 million across samples.

Findings and limits, study-wide: Reads derived from cDNA could over-represent cells showing high TCR expression. Whatever favoring of shorter templates PCR might show would apply equally to patients and controls.

CDR1 and CDR2 from the germline V gene are LNHNV and YYDKDF (reference sequence). The CDR3 covers 18 residues. Trimming cost V 4 bases and J 3 bases; bases outside gene matches: 10. This rearrangement joins TRBV15 to TRBJ2-3; the match to TRBD2 covers 13 bases. The sequence was obtained from a man aged 18 to 29 in good health. The source material was naive CD4+ T cells from blood. CDR3 DNA: TGTGCCACCAGCAAAACAGGGACTAGCGGGATACGGACAGATACGCAGTATTTT. It yields the protein CATSKTGTSGIRTDTQYF.